This entry concerns a single T cell receptor beta chain. It was with 60 Vbeta and 13 Jbeta primers that the PCR ran. Assay: immunoSEQ multiplex PCR; the TCRdb copy retains only in-frame clones and omits some. Recorded for this sample: tens of thousands of clones. This specimen comes from a study of cytomegalovirus exposure and HLA in healthy donors. Per the germline V gene, CDR1 is SGHDT and CDR2 is YYEEEE. The CDR3 has 15 amino acids. V lost 3 bases, J lost 11 bases, and 16 bases stayed unmatched. The chain uses TRBV5-6 and TRBJ1-1; 7 nucleotides match TRBD1. The clonotype was recovered from a woman in her fifties or sixties in good health and CMV-seropositive. Sequences were obtained from PBMCs. CDR3 sequence reads: CASSYYTGVTRRAFF. The CDR3 DNA sequence: TGTGCCAGCAGCTACTATACAGGGGTGACCCGGAGGGCTTTCTTT.